Listed here are 19 T cell receptor beta chains from one sample, sequenced in a study of T-cell reconstitution after alpha-beta-depleted transplantation in children. Unique molecular identifiers tagged the TCRbeta library. Via MiXCR, TCRdb re-called the PCR reads, giving one row per CDR3 protein. The table shows about 580,000 distinct CDR3 sequences, with around 23% occurring only once. The material sequenced was PBMCs, mostly from graft donor cells, taken 360 days after TCRalphabeta/CD19-depleted stem cell transplant. The receptors here all came from a boy under two years old who had a stem cell transplant for acute myeloid leukemia, so the T cells may come from the graft donor.

The chain couples TRBV6-5 to TRBJ1-5; 8 bases map to TRBD1. The CDR3 length is 13 residues. The V gene end was trimmed by 6 bases and the J gene end by 4 bases; junction bases not matched to a gene: 2. Germline loops: CDR1 MNHEY, CDR2 SVGAGI. The CDR3 is CASRRDRNQPQHF. DNA for the CDR3: TGTGCCAGCAGAAGGGACAGGAATCAGCCCCAGCATTTT.

This chain links TRBV27 with TRBJ2-5, with D possibly matching TRBD2 (5 bases). V was cut by 5 bases and J by 5 bases, with 15 bases left in between. Germline loops: CDR1 MNHEY, CDR2 SMNVEV (reference sequence). CDR3 length: 14 amino acids. CDR3 in DNA: TGTGCCAGCAGTCCCTCCCCGGGATGGGAGACCCAGTACTTC. Translation: CASSPSPGWETQYF.

The chain links TRBV5-6 to TRBJ1-6; D perhaps matches TRBD1 (5 bases). Per germline, CDR1 SGHDT and CDR2 YYEEEE. V was trimmed by 0 bases and J by 10 bases, leaving 14 bases between them. The CDR3 has 15 residues. As DNA, the CDR3 is TGTGCCAGCAGCTTGGAGCGGGGCTTAGGATCACCCCTCCACTTT. It encodes CASSLERGLGSPLHF.

This clonotype occurred once. The CDR3, as DNA: TGCGCCAGCAGCCAATCGGACACCACTGAAGCTTTCTTT. It is translated as CASSQSDTTEAFF. The chain couples TRBV4-1 to TRBJ1-1; maybe TRBD1 (5 bases). The CDR3 contains 13 residues. Germline loops: CDR1 MGHRA, CDR2 YSYEKL. Trimming stripped 2 bases from V and 4 bases from J, with 8 bases between.

The rearrangement uses TRBV5-1 and TRBJ1-1; tentative D call: TRBD1 (5 bases). CDR1 is SGHRS and CDR2 is YFSETQ in the germline V gene. V dropped 0 bases and J dropped 0 bases, with 9 bases sitting between them. This CDR3 is built from 15 residues. The CDR3 DNA is TGCGCCAGCAGCTTGGCCGGGACCTTGAACACTGAAGCTTTCTTT. Encoded protein: CASSLAGTLNTEAFF.

This clonotype showed up just a few times. The V gene is TRBV28, the J gene TRBJ1-6; D is ambiguous. This CDR3 comprises 12 residues. Germline CDR1 MDHEN, CDR2 SYDVKM. The germline V and J ends were trimmed by 6 bases and 5 bases, with 5 bases remaining between them. This CDR3 is CASRENNSPLHF. CDR3 nucleotide sequence: TGTGCCAGCAGGGAGAATAATTCACCCCTCCACTTT.

This clonotype was observed at least ten times. V usage is TRBV29-1 and J usage is TRBJ2-5; 11 nucleotides line up with TRBD2. CDR1 SQVTM and CDR2 ANQGSEA come from the germline V gene. The CDR3 consists of 13 residues. V lost 7 bases, J lost 5 bases, and 6 bases stayed unmatched. The CDR3 DNA follows: TGCAGCGCCTTAGCGGGGGGGCGGGAGACCCAGTACTTC. It is translated as CSALAGGRETQYF.

This clonotype was counted between two and nine times. This chain connects TRBV24-1 to TRBJ2-1; tentatively, D is TRBD1 or TRBD2 (5 bases each). V lost 9 bases to trimming and J lost 0 bases, with 8 bases between them. In germline, CDR1 is KGHDR, CDR2 SFDVKD. The CDR3 runs to 13 residues. The CDR3 is CATGTRSYNEQFF. The CDR3, as DNA: TGTGCCACCGGGACCCGCTCCTACAATGAGCAGTTCTTC.

This clonotype has a count of ten or more. The chain has TRBV7-2 and TRBJ1-5; perhaps TRBD1 as D (5 bases). The ends were cut back, 1 base at V and 6 bases at J, with 16 bases in the middle. The CDR3 covers 16 residues. Per germline, CDR1 SGHTA and CDR2 FQGNSA. The CDR3 sequence is CASSLGVTVGGQPQHF. The DNA for the CDR3 is TGTGCCAGCAGCTTAGGAGTGACAGTGGGCGGTCAGCCCCAGCATTTT.

J is TRBJ2-7 and V is TRBV12-3 or TRBV12-4, with no clear D. V was clipped by 0 bases and J by 2 bases, with 11 bases between them. The CDR3 loop spans 15 amino acids. This CDR3 is CASSLALVGPYEQYF. CDR3 sequence (DNA): TGTGCCAGCAGTTTAGCGTTAGTAGGGCCCTACGAGCAGTACTTC.

The chain links TRBV7-2 to TRBJ2-1, with TRBD2 matching over 7 bases. The germline CDR1 and CDR2 sequences are SGHTA and FQGNSA. The trim removed 7 bases at V and 4 bases at J, leaving 7 bases unmatched. The CDR3 extends over 14 amino acids. This CDR3 is CASTLPSGYNEQFF. For the CDR3, the DNA is TGTGCCAGCACCCTACCTAGCGGTTACAATGAGCAGTTCTTC.

This clonotype has ten or more counts. This sequence joins TRBV30 and TRBJ2-7; tentative D call: TRBD1 (6 bases). Per germline, CDR1 GTSNPN and CDR2 SVGIG (reference sequence). V shed 1 base and J shed 1 base, with 8 bases lying between them. This CDR3 is 13 amino acids long. In DNA form, the CDR3 reads TGTGCCTGGAGTGGGACAGTTTCCTACGAGCAGTACTTC. Translation gives CAWSGTVSYEQYF.

This clonotype has at least ten counts. The genes are TRBV6-4 and TRBJ2-2; D is undetermined. V lost 8 bases, J lost 4 bases, and 8 bases lay in between. Germline CDR1 and CDR2: MRHNA and SNTAGT. CDR3 size: 12 residues. CDR3 residues: CASWTSTGELFF. CDR3 nucleotide sequence: TGTGCCAGCTGGACGAGCACCGGGGAGCTGTTTTTT.

This clonotype was counted ten times or more. The chain is built from TRBV10-3 and TRBJ2-7; D call uncertain. Per germline, CDR1 ENHRY and CDR2 SYGVKD. The CDR3 spans 15 residues. Trimming pared 3 bases from V and 0 bases from J, leaving 12 bases between. The CDR3 DNA sequence: TGTGCCATCAGTGACCCTGGGTCGAGCTCCTACGAGCAGTACTTC. As protein: CAISDPGSSSYEQYF.

The CDR3 sequence: CASSLRRGQLPSSYNEQFF. In nucleotides, the CDR3 is TGTGCCAGCAGCTTAAGGCGGGGGCAACTACCCAGCTCCTACAATGAGCAGTTCTTC. V gene TRBV11-2 combines with J gene TRBJ2-1; maybe TRBD2 (7 bases). Germline CDR1 is SGHAT and CDR2 is FQNNGV. Trimming removed 2 bases from V and 0 bases from J, with 20 bases in between. The CDR3 is 19 residues long. The full variable domain, in which reference TRBV11-2 and TRBJ2-1 provide the parts outside the CDR3, is EAGVAQSPRYKIIEKRQSVAFWCNPISGHATLYWYQQILGQGPKLLIQFQNNGVVDDSQLPKDRFSAERLKGVDSTLKIQPAKLEDSAVYLCASSLRRGQLPSSYNEQFFGPGTRLTVL.

This clonotype was seen repeatedly, ten times or more. V is TRBV29-1 and J is TRBJ1-5; 9 nucleotides line up with TRBD1. This CDR3 spans 14 amino acids. Germline loops: CDR1 SQVTM, CDR2 ANQGSEA. Unmatched junction bases numbered 9, after V lost 6 bases and J lost 6 bases. This CDR3 reads CSVSTGGGGQPQHF. Written as DNA, the CDR3 is TGCAGCGTCAGTACAGGGGGCGGGGGTCAGCCCCAGCATTTT.

This clonotype was detected only a few times. The V gene is TRBV10-3, the J gene TRBJ2-5; 7 nucleotides agree with TRBD2. Unmatched junction bases numbered 5, after V lost 0 bases and J lost 1 base. The CDR3 runs 16 residues. The V gene's germline CDR1 is ENHRY and CDR2 SYGVKD. The CDR3 nucleotides are TGTGCCATCAGTGAGTCGGTGTGGGAGGGCCAAGAGACCCAGTACTTC. This sequence encodes CAISESVWEGQETQYF.

This clonotype was picked up a small number of times. This chain connects TRBV24-1 to TRBJ2-1; weak D call: TRBD2 (5 bases). CDR1 and CDR2 from the germline V gene are KGHDR and SFDVKD. With 0 bases removed from V and 7 bases from J, the gap between germline ends came to 9 bases. The CDR3 runs 14 residues. The CDR3, as DNA: TGTGCCACCAGTGATTTGGAGCAGCGGAATGAGCAGTTCTTC. This encodes CATSDLEQRNEQFF.

This clonotype was counted at least ten times. This chain uses TRBV7-2 with TRBJ2-1, with D possibly called TRBD1 or TRBD2 (5 bases each). Germline lookup yields CDR1 SGHTA and CDR2 FQGNSA. The CDR3 totals 14 residues. Trimming left V 3 bases short and J 7 bases short, with 13 bases between. The CDR3 loop is CASSFAGAGNEQFF. The CDR3, as DNA: TGTGCCAGCAGCTTCGCCGGGGCCGGGAATGAGCAGTTCTTC.